The 12 T cell receptor beta chains below were found in one sample sequenced in a study of blood T cell repertoires in COVID-19. The method was immunoSEQ multiplex PCR; TCRdb's version includes in-frame clones alone and lacks a portion of them. The table includes 300,000 to 350,000 clones, about 90% detected once. Sample: peripheral blood. The origin of the receptors is a woman aged 70-85 years with COVID-19, enrolled during active disease.

The CDR3 sequence: CASSFPIAGKPTDTQYF. In DNA, the CDR3 is TGTGCCAGCAGCTTCCCCATCGCAGGGAAGCCCACAGATACGCAGTATTTT. This rearrangement joins TRBV7-2 to TRBJ2-3; TRBD1 might be the D (5 bases). Trimming took off 3 bases at V and 2 bases at J, with 18 bases between the two ends. The CDR3 length is 17 residues. The germline V gene encodes CDR1 SGHTA and CDR2 FQGNSA.

The chain has TRBV5-1 and TRBJ1-3; D is undetermined. Trimming cost V 2 bases and J 4 bases, with 10 bases left between them. This CDR3 has 14 amino acids. Germline V CDR1 and CDR2: SGHRS, YFSETQ. This chain's CDR3 is CASSFLVGGNTIYF. In DNA, the CDR3 is TGCGCCAGCAGCTTTTTAGTGGGCGGAAACACCATATATTTT.

The genes are TRBV27 and TRBJ1-2, with 9 bases fitting TRBD1. Germline CDR1 reads MNHEY; CDR2 reads SMNVEV (reference sequence). V gave up 6 bases and J gave up 5 bases; unmatched junction bases: 10. This CDR3 is built from 15 residues. The CDR3 nucleotides are TGTGCCAGCAGCGCAGACAGGGGGGGCCGATATGGCTACACCTTC. It codes for CASSADRGGRYGYTF.

The chain is built from TRBV9 and TRBJ1-1; D is undetermined. CDR1 is SGDLS and CDR2 is YYNGEE in the germline V gene. V was cut by 3 bases and J by 4 bases, with 10 bases left in between. CDR3 size: 13 residues. The CDR3 DNA sequence: TGTGCCAGCAGCGCGGGGTGGGGCACTGAAGCTTTCTTT. Translating it yields CASSAGWGTEAFF.

The V and J genes are TRBV6-5 and TRBJ1-5; 7 nucleotides agree with TRBD1. The CDR3 has 15 amino acids. Trimming cost V 6 bases and J 0 bases; bases outside gene matches: 5. Germline V gene sequence: CDR1 MNHEY, CDR2 SVGAGI. The CDR3, as DNA: TGTGCCAGCAGAACGGGACAGAATAGCAATCAGCCCCAGCATTTT. As protein: CASRTGQNSNQPQHF.

The chain is built from TRBV7-2 and TRBJ2-2; 7 nucleotides line up with TRBD1. The germline V gene has CDR1 SGHTA and CDR2 FQGNSA. CDR3 length: 14 amino acids. The trim removed 5 bases at V and 3 bases at J, leaving 3 bases unmatched. The CDR3 DNA follows: TGTGCCAGCAGCGTCGACAGGGACACCGGGGAGCTGTTTTTT. Translating gives CASSVDRDTGELFF.

The chain carries TRBV5-3 and TRBJ1-5; TRBD1 matches at 10 bases. TRBV5-3 is known as an ORF, though its function is uncertain. V lost 10 bases and J lost 0; bases outside the gene matches: 13. The CDR3 sequence is 17 residues long. The CDR3 DNA is TGTGCCGGCGGAGGGACAGGGGAAAGTTATAGCAATCAGCCCCAGCATTTT. This codes for CAGGGTGESYSNQPQHF.

The chain recombines TRBV6-6 with TRBJ1-5; TRBD1 is a possible D gene (6 bases). The CDR3 extends over 13 amino acids. Germline CDR1 and CDR2: MNHNY and SVGAGI (reference sequence). V lost 5 bases and J 10 bases, leaving 15 bases between the germline ends. CDR3 bases: TGTGCCAGCAGTGTGCAGGGACAAGCACCCCAGCATTTT. Its translation is CASSVQGQAPQHF.

The V gene is TRBV28, the J gene TRBJ1-1, with D possibly TRBD1 on 6 matching bases. V gave up 7 bases and J gave up 1 base, with 13 bases separating them. The germline V gene encodes CDR1 MDHEN and CDR2 SYDVKM. The CDR3 sequence is 14 residues long. CDR3 loop: CASISGTSNTEAFF. The CDR3 DNA is TGTGCCAGCATTTCCGGGACATCGAACACTGAAGCTTTCTTT.

The chain uses TRBV7-2 and TRBJ2-4; the match to TRBD2 covers 7 bases. Trimming cost V 4 bases and J 7 bases; bases outside gene matches: 10. CDR1 is SGHTA and CDR2 is FQGNSA in the germline V gene. The CDR3 has 15 residues. CDR3 DNA sequence: TGTGCCAGCAGCTCCCCCTTGGGAGCGGGGAACATTCAGTACTTC. Translation gives CASSSPLGAGNIQYF. The whole variable domain, remainder taken from reference TRBV7-2 and TRBJ2-4, is GAGVSQSPSNKVTEKGKDVELRCDPISGHTALYWYRQSLGQGLEFLIYFQGNSAPDKSGLPSDRFSAERTGGSVSTLTIQRTQQEDSAVYLCASSSPLGAGNIQYFGAGTRLSVL.

Only one count was recorded for this clone. The rearrangement uses TRBV3-1 (or the pseudogene TRBV3-2) and TRBJ1-2; D is undetermined. The V end was cut by 5 bases, the J end by 8 bases, with 9 bases between. This CDR3 spans 11 amino acids. The germline gives CDR1 LGHDT, CDR2 YNNKEL (reference sequence). The CDR3 nucleotides are TGTGCCAGCAGCTCCGGTGAAGGCTACACCTTC. Its translation: CASSSGEGYTF.

The chain links TRBV5-1 to TRBJ1-2, with a weak D call TRBD1 (6 bases). The CDR3 is 13 amino acids. CDR1 is SGHRS and CDR2 is YFSETQ in the germline V gene. V lost 4 bases and J lost 6, with 13 bases in between. Written as DNA, the CDR3 is TGCGCCAGCAGCCCCACAGGGTTGAATGGCTACACCTTC. This encodes CASSPTGLNGYTF.